The source of this TCR beta chain is a study of Graves' ophthalmopathy and Graves' hyperthyroidism. This CDR3 is 15 amino acids long. Germline V gene sequence: CDR1 SGHTA, CDR2 FQGNSA. V gave up 0 bases and J gave up 3 bases, with 8 bases separating them. Amplification of the TCR beta CDR3 regions used RNA transcripts (as template). HTBI primers primed a first-round RT-PCR, and a second-round multiplex PCR followed. From the multiplex PCR reads, TCRdb called clonotypes with MiXCR, one entry per CDR3 protein. The sample holds about 640,000 distinct CDR3 sequences; 35% to 50% are singletons and the top ten take roughly 3.5%.

Input material: peripheral blood. This receptor was taken from an adult man with Graves' ophthalmopathy. The rearrangement uses TRBV7-2 and TRBJ2-2; possible D gene TRBD2, 6 bases. CDR3 in amino acids: CASSLAAGYTGELFF. CDR3 sequence (DNA): TGTGCCAGCAGCTTAGCGGCGGGATACACCGGGGAGCTGTTTTTT.